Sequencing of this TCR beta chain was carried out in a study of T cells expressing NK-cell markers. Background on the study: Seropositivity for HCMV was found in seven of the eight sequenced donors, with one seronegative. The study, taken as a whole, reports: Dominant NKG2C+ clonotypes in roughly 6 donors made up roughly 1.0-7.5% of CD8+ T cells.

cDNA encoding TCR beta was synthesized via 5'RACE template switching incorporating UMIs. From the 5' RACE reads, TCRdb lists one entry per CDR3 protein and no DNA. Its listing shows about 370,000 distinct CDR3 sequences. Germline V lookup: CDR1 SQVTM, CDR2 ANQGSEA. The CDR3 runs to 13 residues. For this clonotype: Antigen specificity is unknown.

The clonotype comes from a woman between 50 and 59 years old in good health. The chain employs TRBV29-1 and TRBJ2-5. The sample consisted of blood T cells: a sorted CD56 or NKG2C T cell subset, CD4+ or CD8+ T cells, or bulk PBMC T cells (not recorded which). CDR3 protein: CSVALDWQETQYF.